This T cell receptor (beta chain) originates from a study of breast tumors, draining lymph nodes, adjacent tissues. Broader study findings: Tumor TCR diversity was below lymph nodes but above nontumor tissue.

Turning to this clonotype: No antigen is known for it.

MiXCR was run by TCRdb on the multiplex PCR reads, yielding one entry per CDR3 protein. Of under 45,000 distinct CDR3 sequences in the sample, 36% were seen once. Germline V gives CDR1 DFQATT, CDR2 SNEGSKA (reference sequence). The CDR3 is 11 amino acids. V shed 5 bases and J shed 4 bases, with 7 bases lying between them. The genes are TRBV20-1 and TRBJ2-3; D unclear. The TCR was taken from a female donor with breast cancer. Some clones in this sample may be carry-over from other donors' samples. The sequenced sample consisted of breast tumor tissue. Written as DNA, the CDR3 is TGCAGTGCTCTCCGGTCAGATACGCAGTATTTT. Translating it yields CSALRSDTQYF.